This TCR beta chain was obtained from a study of cytomegalovirus exposure and HLA in healthy donors. CDR1 and CDR2 from the germline V gene are SGHRS and YFSETQ. V lost 2 bases and J lost 0, with 8 bases in between. This CDR3 has 15 amino acids. The PCR employed 60 Vbeta primers together with 13 Jbeta primers. TCRdb's table, derived via immunoSEQ multiplex PCR, lists solely in-frame clones and lacks some. Found here are 90,000 to 100,000 clones, nearly 80% of them singletons; the top ten hold 3% to 3.5%. This chain connects TRBV5-1 to TRBJ1-4; no clear D gene. The sequenced sample was PBMCs. The TCR originated in a woman aged 40 to 49 in good health and CMV-seronegative. DNA of the CDR3: TGCGCCAGCAGCTTTAGGAGGGCAACTAATGAAAAACTGTTTTTT. This encodes CASSFRRATNEKLFF.